These T cell receptor beta chains were read from a single sample in a study of response to subunit inactivated influenza vaccine. TCRdb passed the RT-PCR reads through MiXCR, listing each CDR3 protein once. The sample yields around 600,000 distinct CDR3 sequences, around 10% seen once. The sample was also reused in another study, on T cells expressing NK-cell markers.

The specimen comprised PBMCs from blood, sampled on the day of vaccination. Source of these receptors: a man in his forties or fifties who received an inactivated influenza vaccine. Both conserved end residues are part of each CDR3. Each record gives: V gene, J gene, clone size, CDR3 length, D gene, CDR3 DNA, CDR3 protein. The D gene is left open where the match is weak. The size entry is marked missing in some rows and otherwise reads once, few, many or a size class.

TRBV2	TRBJ2-1	many	12	NA	TGTGCCAGCACCACTGACAGGCAGGCGCAGTTCTTC	CASTTDRQAQFF
TRBV20-1	TRBJ2-5	few	14	NA	TGCAGTGCTAGGGACGGGGGAAGGCTAGAGACCCAGTACTTC	CSARDGGRLETQYF
TRBV9	TRBJ2-5	few	15	TRBD2	TGTGCCAGCAGCGTAGGTCCTAGCGGGAGTGAGACCCAGTACTTC	CASSVGPSGSETQYF
TRBV6-4	TRBJ1-2	NA	14	NA	TGTGCCAGCAGTGACTCTGCGGGCGCCTATGGCTACACCTTC	CASSDSAGAYGYTF
TRBV27	TRBJ1-5	NA	15	NA	TGTGCCAGCAGTTATGAGGGGCGAGGCAATCAGCCCCAGCATTTT	CASSYEGRGNQPQHF
TRBV15	TRBJ2-3	NA	17	TRBD2	TGTGCCACCAGCAGAGATTTCACTAGCGTGTGGACAGATACGCAGTATTTT	CATSRDFTSVWTDTQYF
TRBV29-1	TRBJ2-3	few	13	NA	TGCAGCGTTGTCGGACAGAGGGCAGATACGCAGTATTTT	CSVVGQRADTQYF
TRBV24-1	TRBJ2-3	NA	16	NA	TGTGCCACCAGTGATTTGACCGGAAGTGGTACAGATACGCAGTATTTT	CATSDLTGSGTDTQYF
TRBV12-3/TRBV12-4	TRBJ2-1	many	16	TRBD2	TGTGCCAGCAGCTCTACGGGACTAGGCCGTAGCAATGAGCAGTTCTTC	CASSSTGLGRSNEQFF
TRBV6-2/TRBV6-3	TRBJ1-4	few	17	NA	TGTGCCAGCAGGCGACGGACTCAAACCGAGGCTAATGAAAAACTGTTTTTT	CASRRRTQTEANEKLFF
TRBV29-1	TRBJ2-1	few	16	TRBD2	TGCAGCGCGGGGGGTTGGTTGGTTACCTCCTACAATGAGCAGTTCTTC	CSAGGWLVTSYNEQFF
TRBV6-2/TRBV6-3	TRBJ2-7	many	16	TRBD1	TGTGCCAGCAGTTACCCCGCCGGGACAGGCTCATACGAGCAGTACTTC	CASSYPAGTGSYEQYF
TRBV3-1	TRBJ1-1	NA	15	NA	TGTGCCAGCAGCCAAGAGGGGTTGCGTGACACTGAAGCTTTCTTT	CASSQEGLRDTEAFF
TRBV20-1	TRBJ2-1	many	12	NA	TGCAGTGCTGGGGGTGGAGTTGGTGAGCAGTTCTTC	CSAGGGVGEQFF
TRBV20-1	TRBJ2-7	few	14	NA	TGCAGTGCCAGTGACTACTCCGGGGCTTACGAGCAGTACTTC	CSASDYSGAYEQYF
TRBV5-1	TRBJ2-5	NA	15	NA	TGCGCCAGCAGCTTGACCGGACTATCACAAGAGACCCAGTACTTC	CASSLTGLSQETQYF
TRBV12-3/TRBV12-4	TRBJ1-6	many	14	TRBD1	TGTGCCAGCAGTCCCGGGACAGGCGGCTCACCCCTCCACTTT	CASSPGTGGSPLHF
TRBV6-5	TRBJ2-7	NA	15	NA	TGTGCCAGCAGTTACTCGGGCGAAAGGGCCTACGAGCAGTACTTC	CASSYSGERAYEQYF
TRBV6-2/TRBV6-3	TRBJ2-3	NA	16	TRBD2	TGTGCCAGCAGTTACAATCCAGCGGGGGTTTTAGATACGCAGTATTTT	CASSYNPAGVLDTQYF
TRBV20-1	TRBJ2-7	many	12	NA	TGCAGTGCAACCCCCGGGACCCCAAAGCAGTACTTC	CSATPGTPKQYF
TRBV7-3	TRBJ2-3	NA	13	NA	TGTGCCAGCAGCGGTATAGTCGCAGATACGCAGTATTTT	CASSGIVADTQYF
TRBV2	TRBJ2-7	NA	14	TRBD1	TGTGCCAGCAGTGCGACAGGGGGACCCTACGAGCAGTACTTC	CASSATGGPYEQYF
TRBV28	TRBJ2-5	few	13	NA	TGTGCCAGCAATCCTCTAGGGCAAGAGACCCAGTACTTC	CASNPLGQETQYF
TRBV7-2	TRBJ2-3	NA	14	TRBD2	TGTGCCAGCAGCCCTCTAGCGGGAACTAATACGCAGTATTTT	CASSPLAGTNTQYF
TRBV20-1	TRBJ2-7	many	15	NA	TGCACCTGCGGGGGGCCGGGACAGGTCGATTACGAGCAGTACTTC	CTCGGPGQVDYEQYF
TRBV6-5	TRBJ2-3	few	15	NA	TGTGCCAGCAGTTATGAACCGTTAGGGACAGATACGCAGTATTTT	CASSYEPLGTDTQYF
TRBV5-6	TRBJ2-3	few	13	NA	TGTGCCAGCAGCTTGGACAGGGAAGATACGCAGTATTTT	CASSLDREDTQYF
TRBV7-9	TRBJ2-7	many	12	NA	TGTGCCAGCAGCCGGGACGGCTACGAGCAGTACTTC	CASSRDGYEQYF
TRBV20-1	TRBJ2-2	few	12	NA	TGCAGTGCTAAAGGGGGAATCGGGGAGCTGTTTTTT	CSAKGGIGELFF
TRBV4-3	TRBJ1-3	few	15	NA	TGCGCCAGCAGCCAAGATGGCGGTACTGGAAACACCATATATTTT	CASSQDGGTGNTIYF
TRBV3-1	TRBJ2-7	few	14	TRBD2	TGTGCCAGCAGCCCGGGGGGGGCCGTCTACGAGCAGTACTTC	CASSPGGAVYEQYF
TRBV19	TRBJ2-7	NA	14	NA	TGTGCCAGTAGTATCTCAGCTAGCTCCTACGAGCAGTACTTC	CASSISASSYEQYF
TRBV20-1	TRBJ1-2	many	14	NA	TGCAGTGCTAGAGATCGTAGGGCAGTTGGTGGCTACACCTTC	CSARDRRAVGGYTF
TRBV18	TRBJ1-1	few	13	NA	TGTGCCAGCTCACCAGCCTGGAACACTGAAGCTTTCTTT	CASSPAWNTEAFF
TRBV5-6	TRBJ1-5	NA	13	NA	TGTGCCAGCAGTTCGTGGGCCAATCAGCCCCAGCATTTT	CASSSWANQPQHF
TRBV6-2/TRBV6-3	TRBJ2-3	NA	14	NA	TGTGCCAGCAGCCACTATCGAGATAGAGATACGCAGTATTTT	CASSHYRDRDTQYF
TRBV5-6	TRBJ1-6	many	15	TRBD1	TGTGCCAGCAGCTTGTCAGGGGGCTACCATTCACCCCTCCACTTT	CASSLSGGYHSPLHF
TRBV20-1	TRBJ1-5	NA	12	TRBD1	TGCAGTGGCAGGGGGGGGAACCAGCCCCAGCATTTT	CSGRGGNQPQHF
TRBV18	TRBJ2-3	NA	17	TRBD2	TGTGCCAGCTCACCAACACAACTAGCGGGGGTCACAGATACGCAGTATTTT	CASSPTQLAGVTDTQYF
TRBV19	TRBJ2-2	NA	16	NA	TGTGCCAGTAGTGCCTCCCAGGGGTGGGACACCGGGGAGCTGTTTTTT	CASSASQGWDTGELFF